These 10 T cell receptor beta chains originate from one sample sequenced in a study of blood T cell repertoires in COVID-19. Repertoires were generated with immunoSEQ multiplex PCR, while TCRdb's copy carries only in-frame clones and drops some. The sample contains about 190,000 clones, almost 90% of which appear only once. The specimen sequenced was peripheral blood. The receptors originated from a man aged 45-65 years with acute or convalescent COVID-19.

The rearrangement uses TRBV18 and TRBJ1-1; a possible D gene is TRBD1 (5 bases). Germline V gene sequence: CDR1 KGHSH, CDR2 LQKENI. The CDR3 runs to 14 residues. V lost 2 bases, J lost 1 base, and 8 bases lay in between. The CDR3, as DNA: TGTGCCAGCTCACCAGGGGCGACGAACACTGAAGCTTTCTTT. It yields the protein CASSPGATNTEAFF.

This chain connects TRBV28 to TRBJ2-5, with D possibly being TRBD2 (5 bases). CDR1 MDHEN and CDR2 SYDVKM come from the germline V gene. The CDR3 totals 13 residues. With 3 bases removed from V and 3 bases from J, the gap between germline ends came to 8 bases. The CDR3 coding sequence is TGTGCCAGCAGTTTCCAAGCGGAAGAGACCCAGTACTTC. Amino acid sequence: CASSFQAEETQYF.

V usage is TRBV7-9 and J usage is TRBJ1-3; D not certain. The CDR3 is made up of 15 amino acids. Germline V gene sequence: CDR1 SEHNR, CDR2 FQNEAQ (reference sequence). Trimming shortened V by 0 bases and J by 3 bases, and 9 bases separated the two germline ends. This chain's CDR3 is CASSLAGSGGNTIYF. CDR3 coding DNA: TGTGCCAGCAGCTTAGCTGGGAGTGGTGGAAACACCATATATTTT.

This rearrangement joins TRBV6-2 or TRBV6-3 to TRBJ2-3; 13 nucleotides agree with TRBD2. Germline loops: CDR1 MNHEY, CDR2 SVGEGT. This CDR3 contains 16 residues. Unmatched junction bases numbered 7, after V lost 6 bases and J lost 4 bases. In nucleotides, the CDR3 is TGTGCCAGCAGCCGGACTAGCGGGGGCGAGGCAGATACGCAGTATTTT. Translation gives CASSRTSGGEADTQYF.

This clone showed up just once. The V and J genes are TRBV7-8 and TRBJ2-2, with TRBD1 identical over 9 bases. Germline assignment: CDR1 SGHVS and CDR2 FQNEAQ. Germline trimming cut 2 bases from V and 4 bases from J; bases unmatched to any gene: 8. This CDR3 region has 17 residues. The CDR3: CASSLLSGTGSTGELFF. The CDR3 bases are TGTGCCAGCAGCTTACTCAGTGGGACAGGGAGCACCGGGGAGCTGTTTTTT.

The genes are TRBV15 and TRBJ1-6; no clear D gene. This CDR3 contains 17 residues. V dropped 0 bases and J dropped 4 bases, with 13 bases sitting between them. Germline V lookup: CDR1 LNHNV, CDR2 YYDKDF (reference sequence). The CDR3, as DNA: TGTGCCACCAGCAGAGATGCCGGGAGTGGGTATAATTCACCCCTCCACTTT. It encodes CATSRDAGSGYNSPLHF.

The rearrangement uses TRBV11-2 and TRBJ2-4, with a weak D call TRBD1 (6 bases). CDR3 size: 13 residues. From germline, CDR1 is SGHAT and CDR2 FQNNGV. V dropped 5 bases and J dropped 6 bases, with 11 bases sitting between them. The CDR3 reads CASSTLQGNIQYF. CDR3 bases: TGTGCCAGCAGCACACTACAGGGAAACATTCAGTACTTC.

The CDR3 loop is CASSLFPSFTDTQYF. In DNA form, the CDR3 reads TGTGCCAGCAGTTTATTCCCCTCGTTCACAGATACGCAGTATTTT. This sequence joins TRBV28 and TRBJ2-3, with unresolved D. There are 15 residues in the CDR3. The V gene's germline CDR1 is MDHEN and CDR2 SYDVKM. V was trimmed by 1 base and J by 2 bases, leaving 10 bases between them.

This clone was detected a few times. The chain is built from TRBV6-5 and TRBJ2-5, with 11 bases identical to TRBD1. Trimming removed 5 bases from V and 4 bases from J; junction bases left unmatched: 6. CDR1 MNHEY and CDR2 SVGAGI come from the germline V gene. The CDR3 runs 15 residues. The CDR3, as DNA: TGTGCCAGCAGTCTAACCGGGACAGGGGGAGAGACCCAGTACTTC. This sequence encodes CASSLTGTGGETQYF.

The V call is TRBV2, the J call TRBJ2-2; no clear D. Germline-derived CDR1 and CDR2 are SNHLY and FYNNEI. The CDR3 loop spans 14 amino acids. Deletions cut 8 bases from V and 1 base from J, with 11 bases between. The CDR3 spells CASLSFGNTGELFF. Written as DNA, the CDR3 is TGTGCCAGCCTGAGCTTTGGGAACACCGGGGAGCTGTTTTTT.